The TCR beta chain under discussion was sequenced for a study of T cells in localized non-small cell lung cancer. The assay was immunoSEQ multiplex PCR, and TCRdb's table has in-frame clones only and misses some. The top ten clones hold 17% of a sample with over 45,000 clones, about 72% of them seen once. Trimming took off 5 bases at V and 6 bases at J, with 17 bases between the two ends. Germline assignment: CDR1 SGHTA and CDR2 FQGNSA. The CDR3 spans 15 residues. Here the sequenced sample was peripheral blood, taken before any cancer treatment. This TCR derives from a man aged 35 to 69 with stage I squamous cell lung carcinoma. The chain carries TRBV7-2 and TRBJ1-5; the D is unclear. This CDR3 reads CASSPGFGGGQPQHF. The CDR3 nucleotides read TGTGCCAGCAGCCCCGGGTTTGGCGGCGGTCAGCCCCAGCATTTT.